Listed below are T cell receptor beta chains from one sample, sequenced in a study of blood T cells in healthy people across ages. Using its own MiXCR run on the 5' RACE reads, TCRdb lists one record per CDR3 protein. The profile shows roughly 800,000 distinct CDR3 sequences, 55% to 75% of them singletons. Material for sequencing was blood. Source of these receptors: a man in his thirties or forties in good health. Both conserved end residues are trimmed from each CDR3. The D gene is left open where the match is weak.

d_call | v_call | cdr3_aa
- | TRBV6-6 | ASSHSDRPISGYT
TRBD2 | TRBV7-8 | ASSPGTSGRASYNEQF
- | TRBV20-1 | SAQTGAQPQH
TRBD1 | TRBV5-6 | ASSRDSFYGYT
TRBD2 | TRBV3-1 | ASSPGLAGDEQY
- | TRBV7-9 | ASSRRGQRTDTQY
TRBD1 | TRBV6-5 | ASSRTGQAKNIQY
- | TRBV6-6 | ASNRGNQPQH
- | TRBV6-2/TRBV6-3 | ASSKLRDNPYGYT
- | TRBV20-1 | SAQKQGDTQY
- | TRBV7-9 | ASSSGPAAQY
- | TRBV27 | VTISGTESSYEQY
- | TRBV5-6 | ASSMGAGLYEQY
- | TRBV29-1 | SVEGQGNYEQY
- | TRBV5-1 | ASSLALVGETQY
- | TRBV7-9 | ASSLKGFDGYT